A selection of T cell receptor beta chains follows, all from one sample in a study of shared clonotypes between healthy human individuals. Clones were read by immunoSEQ multiplex PCR, and TCRdb kept only the in-frame ones, dropping some. The sample lists over 2,000,000 clones, 93% occurring once. Sequencing input: naive CD8+ T cells from PBMCs. These receptors were collected from a man younger than 30 in good health. Some clones in this sample may be carry-over from other donors' samples. The CDR3 runs from the conserved cysteine through the conserved F or W. Each record gives: V gene, D gene, clone size, J gene, CDR3 DNA, CDR3 protein. The D gene is left open where the match is weak. Part of the rows lack a size; the others show once, few, many or a class for expanded clones.

TRBV19	-	-	TRBJ1-4	TGTGCCAGTAGTGAACCAGGGGAGTGGTACGAAAAACTGTTTTTT	CASSEPGEWYEKLFF
TRBV7-9	TRBD1	-	TRBJ2-2	TGTGCCAGCAGCTTTTCCGGGGACAGGGGGAACACCGGGGAGCTGTTTTTT	CASSFSGDRGNTGELFF
TRBV7-2	-	-	TRBJ2-5	TGTGCCAGCAGCTTAGGGGGACTCGGCCCGGGGACCCAGTACTTC	CASSLGGLGPGTQYF
TRBV7-9	-	-	TRBJ2-3	TGTGCCAGCAGCGAACCCCCCCAGGGCACAGATACGCAGTATTTT	CASSEPPQGTDTQYF
TRBV7-2	-	-	TRBJ1-2	TGTGCCAGCAGCTTAGGCGTTGGCCCCGGAGGCTACACCTTC	CASSLGVGPGGYTF
TRBV7-9	TRBD2	once	TRBJ2-3	TGTGCCAGCAGCTTAGCGGGAGGGCCGATTGATACGCAGTATTTT	CASSLAGGPIDTQYF
TRBV7-3	TRBD2	-	TRBJ2-7	TGTGCCAGCAGCTTAGGGGGAGGGAGCTCCTACGAGCAGTACTTC	CASSLGGGSSYEQYF
TRBV5-6	-	-	TRBJ2-2	TGTGCCAGCAGCTTTCTCGGGGAGACCGGGGAGCTGTTTTTT	CASSFLGETGELFF
TRBV27	-	-	TRBJ2-1	TGTGCCAGCAGTTCAGGGGATTCGGGATACAATGAGCAGTTCTTC	CASSSGDSGYNEQFF
TRBV4-3	TRBD1	-	TRBJ2-5	TGCGCTAGCAGCCAGCGAGGGGGCTTACTCCAAGAGACCCAGTACTTC	CASSQRGGLLQETQYF
TRBV14	-	-	TRBJ2-5	TGTGCCAGCAGCCAAACTTTTGATAGCCAAGAGACCCAGTACTTC	CASSQTFDSQETQYF
TRBV12-5	-	once	TRBJ1-1	TGTGCTAGTAGTACTTATCCGGACACTGAAGCTTTCTTT	CASSTYPDTEAFF
TRBV27	TRBD1	-	TRBJ2-7	TGTGCCAGCAGTGACCCGGACAGGGCCTACGAGCAGTACTTC	CASSDPDRAYEQYF
TRBV6-1	TRBD1	-	TRBJ1-5	TGTGCCAGCCCCCGCCCGACAGGGGGCGAACAGCCCCAGCATTTT	CASPRPTGGEQPQHF
TRBV28	-	-	TRBJ1-5	TGTGCCAGCAGTTTACTGACAGAGGGGAATCAGCCCCAGCATTTT	CASSLLTEGNQPQHF
TRBV19	-	-	TRBJ1-5	TGTGCCAGTAGTATCGGACATTCCAATCAGCCCCAGCATTTT	CASSIGHSNQPQHF
TRBV7-2	-	-	TRBJ2-3	TGTGCCAGCAGCTTAGGAGGAGTAGCGAGTACAGATACGCAGTATTTT	CASSLGGVASTDTQYF
TRBV4-1	TRBD2	-	TRBJ2-3	TGCGCCAGCAGCCAAGCCGTAGCGGGAGAAGCAGATACGCAGTATTTT	CASSQAVAGEADTQYF
TRBV7-6	TRBD2	-	TRBJ2-7	TGTGCCAGCAGCCCGAATGGCGAGCGGGGGATCTACGAGCAGTACTTC	CASSPNGERGIYEQYF
TRBV9	-	-	TRBJ2-5	TGTGCCAGCAGCGCTGAAGGGGCAGCTCAAGAGACCCAGTACTTC	CASSAEGAAQETQYF
TRBV29-1	-	once	TRBJ1-2	TGCATCGTAGTGGAACCTGCTAACTATGGCTACACCTTC	CIVVEPANYGYTF
TRBV29-1	-	-	TRBJ1-2	TGCAGCGTTGCAACTTACGTCCACTCTACCAACTATGGCTACACCTTC	CSVATYVHSTNYGYTF
TRBV9	-	-	TRBJ1-2	TGTGCCAGCAGCACACCTGACAAGACTTATGGCTACACCTTC	CASSTPDKTYGYTF
TRBV13	-	-	TRBJ2-7	TGTGCCAGCAGCTTAGGGCAGGGTAACGAGCAGTACTTC	CASSLGQGNEQYF